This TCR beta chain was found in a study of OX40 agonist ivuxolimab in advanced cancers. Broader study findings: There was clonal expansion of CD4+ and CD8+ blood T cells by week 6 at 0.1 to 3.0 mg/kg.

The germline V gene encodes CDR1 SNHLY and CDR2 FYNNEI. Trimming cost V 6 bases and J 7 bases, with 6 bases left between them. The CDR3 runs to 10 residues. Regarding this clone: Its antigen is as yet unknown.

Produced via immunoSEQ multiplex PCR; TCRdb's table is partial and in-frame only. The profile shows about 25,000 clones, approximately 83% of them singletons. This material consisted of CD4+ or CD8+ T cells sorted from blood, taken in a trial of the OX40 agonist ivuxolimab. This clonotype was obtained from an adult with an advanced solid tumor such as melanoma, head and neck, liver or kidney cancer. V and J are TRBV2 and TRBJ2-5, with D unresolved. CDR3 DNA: TGTGCCAGCAGCCCGGTGACCCAGTACTTC. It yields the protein CASSPVTQYF. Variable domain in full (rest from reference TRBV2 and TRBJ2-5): EPEVTQTPSHQVTQMGQEVILRCVPISNHLYFYWYRQILGQKVEFLVSFYNNEISEKSEIFDDQFSVERPDGSNFTLKIRSTKLEDSAMYFCASSPVTQYFGPGTRLLVL.